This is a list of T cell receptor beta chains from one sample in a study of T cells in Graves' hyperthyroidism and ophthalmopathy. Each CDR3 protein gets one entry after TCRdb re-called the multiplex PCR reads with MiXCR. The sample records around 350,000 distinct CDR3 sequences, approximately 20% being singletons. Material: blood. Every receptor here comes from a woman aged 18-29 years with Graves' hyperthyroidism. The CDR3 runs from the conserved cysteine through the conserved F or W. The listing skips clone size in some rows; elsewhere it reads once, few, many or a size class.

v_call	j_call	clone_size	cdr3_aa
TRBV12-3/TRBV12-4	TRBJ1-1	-	CASSPNGAMNTEAFF
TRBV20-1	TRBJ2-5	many	CSARSAGGLETQYF
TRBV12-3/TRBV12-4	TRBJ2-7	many	CASSPGRVRGLPYEQYF
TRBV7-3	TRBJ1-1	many	CASSHYRVEAFF
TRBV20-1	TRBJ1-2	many	CSASDRGGYGYTF
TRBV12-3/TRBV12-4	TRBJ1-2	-	CASSFGGGGAGVDYGYTF
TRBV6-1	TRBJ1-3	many	CASSEGGSSGNTIYF
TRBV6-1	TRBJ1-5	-	CATRQGSVYQPQHF
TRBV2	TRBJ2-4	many	CASSEDRSENIQYF
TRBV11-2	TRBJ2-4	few	CASSLGFRTNIKYF
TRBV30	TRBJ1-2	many	CAWSVGAGGQIYGYTF
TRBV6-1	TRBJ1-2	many	CASSETGGAYGYTF
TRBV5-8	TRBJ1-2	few	CASSLRGQGGGYTF
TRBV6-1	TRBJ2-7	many	CASSEYRERYEQYF
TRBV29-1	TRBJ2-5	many	CSVELLAELKETQYF
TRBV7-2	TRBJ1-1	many	CASSPWGVNTEAFF
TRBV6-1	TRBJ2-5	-	CASSSGQGAKTQYF
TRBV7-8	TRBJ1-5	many	CASSVHGNQPQHF
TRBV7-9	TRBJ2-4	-	CASSPKRWPAEDIKYF